Listed below are T cell receptor beta chains from one sample, sequenced in a study of beta chain features in type 1 diabetes. Clones were read by immunoSEQ multiplex PCR, and TCRdb kept only the in-frame ones, dropping some. The table includes roughly 130,000 clones, about a tenth detected once. Material for sequencing was central memory CD4+ T cells from blood. The receptors originated from a man between 18 and 29 years old in good health. CDR3s include the opening cysteine and the closing phenylalanine or tryptophan. The order of the fields is V gene, J gene, CDR3 protein.

>TRBV10-3|TRBJ1-2
CAIKLTGSNYGYTF
>TRBV18|TRBJ1-4
CASSPGQGYEKLFF
>TRBV5-1|TRBJ1-2
CASTEAPSEVDGYTF
>TRBV7-3|TRBJ1-1
CASSPGQGDTEAFF
>TRBV20-1|TRBJ1-5
CSGGDQPQHF
>TRBV11-2|TRBJ1-2
CASSFSGTGEGYTF
>TRBV7-2|TRBJ2-7
CASSLTGRYEQYF
>TRBV5-4|TRBJ1-2
CASSSEQGNYGYTF
>TRBV20-1|TRBJ2-5
CSARAQETQYF
>TRBV7-8|TRBJ2-7
CASSSEGLGYEQYF
>TRBV6-1|TRBJ1-3
CASKVWGIQNTIYF
>TRBV27|TRBJ2-7
CASSRPPGTGDEKYF
>TRBV6-5|TRBJ1-2
CASSTGRDLYGYTF
>TRBV7-8|TRBJ2-5
CASSLGDRGTQETQYF
>TRBV7-9|TRBJ2-5
CASSPHGIRAEETQYF
>TRBV5-6|TRBJ2-2
CASSPGTGGTGELFF
>TRBV7-6|TRBJ2-5
CASSLASSGGAGQETQYF
>TRBV5-1|TRBJ2-7
CASSLTSDNSEQYF
>TRBV25-1|TRBJ1-6
CASRDWTVDNSPLHF
>TRBV27|TRBJ1-2
CASSRSGVYGYTF
>TRBV6-6|TRBJ2-2
CASSQGGANTGELFF
>TRBV29-1|TRBJ1-5
CSVKDDRESPQHF
>TRBV15|TRBJ2-7
CATSRDFREQYF
>TRBV30|TRBJ1-1
CAWSVGGQGSTEAFF
>TRBV7-2|TRBJ2-1
CASSPQGQSDYNEQFF
>TRBV7-9|TRBJ2-7
CASSRGTSGGSEQYF
>TRBV4-2|TRBJ2-6
CASSQESGSGANVLTF
>TRBV7-3|TRBJ2-3
CASSPTSGGTDTQYF
>TRBV27|TRBJ2-2
CASSPWTGTPGELFF
>TRBV6-1|TRBJ2-7
CASRDTGLTWYEQYF